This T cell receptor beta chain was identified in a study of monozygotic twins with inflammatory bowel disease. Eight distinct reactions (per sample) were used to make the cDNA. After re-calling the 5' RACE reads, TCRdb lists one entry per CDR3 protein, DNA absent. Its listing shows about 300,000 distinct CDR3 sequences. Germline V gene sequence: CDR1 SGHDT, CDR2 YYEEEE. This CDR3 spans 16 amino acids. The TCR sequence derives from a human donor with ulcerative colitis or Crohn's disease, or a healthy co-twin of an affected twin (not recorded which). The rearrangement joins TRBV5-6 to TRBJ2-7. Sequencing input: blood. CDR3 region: CASSPDPYGGSYEQYF.